This T cell receptor beta chain was sequenced during a study of shared clonotypes between healthy human individuals. Positive CCR7 selection of CD45RO-negative cells yielded the naive CD8 cells, and terminally differentiated effector memory CD45RA+ cells were excluded. V lost 0 bases and J lost 0; bases outside the gene matches: 8. Germline CDR1 reads GTSNPN; CDR2 reads SVGIG (reference sequence). This CDR3 is built from 19 residues. Deep was the level at which the assay was run. Repertoires were generated with immunoSEQ multiplex PCR, while TCRdb's copy carries only in-frame clones and drops some. In the table there are hundreds of thousands of clones, around 96% of which are singletons.

J is TRBJ2-5 and V is TRBV30, with 15 bases lining up with TRBD2. The material sequenced was naive CD8+ T cells sorted from blood. This TCR derives from a woman aged 25 to 45 in good health. The CDR3 DNA is TGTGCCTGGAGTGTAACGGGACTAGCGGGAGGACTGTACCAAGAGACCCAGTACTTC. Its translation is CAWSVTGLAGGLYQETQYF.